The 22 T cell receptor beta chains reported below all come from one sample, sequenced in a study of beta chain features in type 1 diabetes. Points from the study as a whole: The study found moderately but significantly shorter TCRB CDR3s in all four CD4+ subsets of Type 1 diabetes patients.

These receptors lack a known antigen. The authors reverse transcribed all of the isolated RNA, so sequencing captured expressed TCRB transcripts. Profiled with immunoSEQ multiplex PCR; TCRdb holds only in-frame clones, not every one. The sample gives about 240,000 clones, around 13% of which show up once; roughly 0.02% is in the top ten. Sequenced input: naive CD4+ T cells from blood. These receptors were taken from a man aged 25 to 45 with type 1 diabetes.

This clone was seen only a few times. The rearrangement uses TRBV30 and TRBJ1-3, with D maybe TRBD1 (6 bases). Germline V lookup: CDR1 GTSNPN, CDR2 SVGIG (reference sequence). Trimming shortened V by 6 bases and J by 1 base, and 13 bases separated the two germline ends. The CDR3 sequence is 14 residues long. DNA for the CDR3: TGTGCCTGCCGTCGGGACAAATCTGGAAACACCATATATTTT. Translated: CACRRDKSGNTIYF. The full variable domain, its missing parts supplied by reference TRBV30 and TRBJ1-3, is SQTIHQWPATLVQPVGSPLSLECTVEGTSNPNLYWYRQAAGRGLQLLFYSVGIGQISSEVPQNLSASRPQDRQFILSSKKLLLSDSGFYLCACRRDKSGNTIYFGEGSWLTVV.

This clone occurred a few times. The rearrangement joins TRBV19 to TRBJ1-5; tentatively, D is TRBD1 (6 bases). V was pared by 6 bases and J by 1 base, with 16 bases between. The germline V gene encodes CDR1 LNHDA and CDR2 SQIVND (reference sequence). This CDR3 comprises 16 residues. CDR3 residues: CASSRLEGGSNQPQHF. As DNA, the CDR3 is TGTGCCAGTAGCCGCCTGGAGGGGGGGAGCAATCAGCCCCAGCATTTT.

This chain connects TRBV5-4 to TRBJ2-7; tentatively, D is TRBD1 (5 bases). The CDR3 has 12 residues. The germline V gene has CDR1 SGHNT and CDR2 YYREEE (reference sequence). Trimming removed 2 bases at V and 3 bases at J, with 6 bases between. The CDR3: CASSLRGYEQYF. CDR3 in DNA: TGTGCCAGCAGCTTAAGGGGCTACGAGCAGTACTTC.

This clone was found a few times. The rearrangement uses TRBV4-1 and TRBJ2-5; weak D call: TRBD2 (6 bases). Germline-derived CDR1 and CDR2 are MGHRA and YSYEKL. Trimming removed 1 base at V and 5 bases at J, with 11 bases between. The CDR3 extends over 14 amino acids. As DNA, the CDR3 is TGCGCCAGCAGCCAAGGGGCGGCGGGGGAGACCCAGTACTTC. It encodes CASSQGAAGETQYF.

In this sample, this clone turned up a few times. This chain links TRBV5-5 with TRBJ2-5; D is possibly TRBD2 (6 bases). Germline V gene data show CDR1 as SGHKS and CDR2 as YYEKEE (reference sequence). V was cut by 2 bases and J by 1 base, with 9 bases left in between. This CDR3 has 14 amino acids. CDR3 sequence reads: CASSFTGLQETQYF. Written as DNA, the CDR3 is TGTGCCAGCAGCTTCACGGGACTCCAAGAGACCCAGTACTTC.

A few counts support this clone. The CDR3 nucleotides read TGTGCCAGCAGCCAAGATCCTGGGACATCCATTTCACCCCTCCACTTT. This codes for CASSQDPGTSISPLHF. The chain employs TRBV5-4 and TRBJ1-6; tentatively, D is TRBD1 (6 bases). V was clipped by 4 bases and J by 9 bases, with 20 bases between them. Germline values: CDR1 SGHNT, CDR2 YYREEE (reference sequence). This CDR3 contains 16 residues.

This CDR3 is CASSEQGAEGEQFF. The CDR3 coding sequence is TGTGCCAGCAGCGAACAGGGGGCTGAGGGTGAGCAGTTCTTC. This rearrangement joins TRBV9 to TRBJ2-1; 9 bases fit TRBD1. Per the germline V gene, CDR1 is SGDLS and CDR2 is YYNGEE. V lost 3 bases, J lost 9 bases, and 7 bases stayed unmatched. The CDR3 is made up of 14 amino acids. Using reference TRBV9 and TRBJ2-1 for the parts outside the CDR3, the full variable domain is DSGVTQTPKHLITATGQRVTLRCSPRSGDLSVYWYQQSLDQGLQFLIQYYNGEERAKGNILERFSAQQFPDLHSELNLSSLELGDSALYFCASSEQGAEGEQFFGPGTRLTVL.

CDR3 nucleotides: TGTGCCTGGAGTGAGCAGGCAACTAACTATGGCTACACCTTC. This sequence encodes CAWSEQATNYGYTF. This rearrangement joins TRBV30 to TRBJ1-2; D unresolved. The germline V and J ends were trimmed by 1 base and 0 bases, with 9 bases remaining between them. This CDR3 is 14 amino acids long. Germline CDR1 GTSNPN, CDR2 SVGIG (reference sequence).

The chain carries TRBV10-3 and TRBJ1-4, with 9 bases identical to TRBD1. This CDR3 has 15 amino acids. CDR1 and CDR2 from the germline V gene are ENHRY and SYGVKD. V shed 6 bases and J 6 bases; nucleotides not matched to a gene: 8. This chain's CDR3 is CAISRGDREDEKLFF. CDR3 bases: TGTGCCATCAGCCGGGGGGACAGGGAGGATGAAAAACTGTTTTTT.

This clone was picked up a small number of times. This chain uses TRBV19 with TRBJ2-3; TRBD2 matches at 7 bases. The CDR3 length is 14 residues. From germline, CDR1 is LNHDA and CDR2 SQIVND (reference sequence). After removal of 5 bases from V and 5 bases from J, the junction contained 7 bases not matched to a gene. CDR3 in DNA: TGTGCCAGTAGTCCCGCGAGGGAGGGAGATACGCAGTATTTT. This gives the protein CASSPAREGDTQYF.

This clone was found a few times. The junction departs from the called germline gene at one end, perhaps through a read error. The rearrangement uses TRBV7-9 and TRBJ2-1; tentatively, D is TRBD2 (6 bases). The CDR3 covers 13 residues. Germline CDR1 is SEHNR and CDR2 is FQNEAQ (reference sequence). CDR3 sequence (DNA): TGTGCCAGCAGCTTAGGTATCGACCGGGACTTCCTCTTC. Translation gives CASSLGIDRDFLF.

CDR3 nucleotides: TGTGCCTGGACCCGGGGGGGAGGTTACACTGAAGCTTTCTTT. This encodes CAWTRGGGYTEAFF. The chain combines TRBV30 with TRBJ1-1; D perhaps matches TRBD1 (5 bases). The CDR3 is 14 amino acids. Germline V gene sequence: CDR1 GTSNPN, CDR2 SVGIG (reference sequence). Deletions cut 4 bases from V and 3 bases from J, with 15 bases between.

This chain uses TRBV7-9 with TRBJ1-1; TRBD1 is a possible D gene (5 bases). The germline CDR1 and CDR2 sequences are SEHNR and FQNEAQ (reference sequence). The CDR3 sequence is 15 residues long. Trimming removed 1 base from V and 4 bases from J, with 13 bases in between. Here the CDR3 reads CASSLGQGGSTEAFF. Written as DNA, the CDR3 is TGTGCCAGCAGCTTAGGGCAGGGAGGTAGCACTGAAGCTTTCTTT.

This clone was seen only a few times. V is TRBV7-2 and J is TRBJ2-7, with D maybe TRBD1 (5 bases). This CDR3 is 17 amino acids long. Trimming stripped 1 base from V and 7 bases from J, with 23 bases between. From germline, CDR1 is SGHTA and CDR2 FQGNSA. The CDR3 reads CASSLDLKGNTLREQYF. The CDR3 DNA reads as TGTGCCAGCAGCTTAGATTTAAAGGGGAACACCCTACGAGAGCAGTACTTC.

The rearrangement uses TRBV4-1 and TRBJ1-2, with D unclear. The CDR3 contains 16 residues. Germline loops: CDR1 MGHRA, CDR2 YSYEKL. The V and J ends lost 4 bases and 7 bases respectively, with 22 bases between them. The CDR3, as DNA: TGCGCCAGCAGCCGTTCCACCTTGGACGGACTCGGTGGCTACACCTTC. It translates to CASSRSTLDGLGGYTF.

The V gene is TRBV18, the J gene TRBJ1-1; TRBD1 agrees at 8 bases. In germline, CDR1 is KGHSH, CDR2 LQKENI. V was clipped by 1 base and J by 1 base; unmatched bases: 2. The CDR3 contains 15 residues. CDR3 in amino acids: CASSPRTGRNTEAFF. In DNA, the CDR3 is TGTGCCAGCTCACCACGGACAGGGAGGAACACTGAAGCTTTCTTT.

The chain is built from TRBV7-6 and TRBJ2-7, with 10 bases fitting TRBD1. The germline V gene has CDR1 SGHVS and CDR2 FNYEAQ. This CDR3 is built from 16 residues. Losses at the gene ends were 3 bases for V and 5 bases for J; bases not matched to a gene: 10. CDR3 DNA sequence: TGTGCCAGCAGCTTCAAGACAGGGGGCAAGGGCAACGAGCAGTACTTC. As protein: CASSFKTGGKGNEQYF.

The rearrangement links TRBV27 to TRBJ2-1, with D possibly matching TRBD1 (7 bases). V shed 4 bases and J shed 1 base, with 26 bases lying between them. Looked up from germline, CDR1 is MNHEY and CDR2 is SMNVEV (reference sequence). The CDR3 covers 20 residues. The CDR3 reads CASSSPPAGGLFGSYNEQFF. The CDR3 DNA reads TGTGCCAGCAGTTCCCCACCCGCAGGGGGGCTATTCGGGTCCTACAATGAGCAGTTCTTC.

This clone was seen a few times. The gene calls are TRBV7-2 and TRBJ2-2; D unresolved. The CDR3 is 14 residues long. Germline V CDR1 and CDR2: SGHTA, FQGNSA. Trimming removed 1 base from V and 6 bases from J, with 9 bases in between. The DNA for the CDR3 is TGTGCCAGCAGCTTAGTGTACGGGTCCGGGGAGCTGTTTTTT. Encoded protein: CASSLVYGSGELFF.

The chain carries TRBV6-5 and TRBJ2-1; 8 nucleotides match TRBD2. V lost 6 bases and J lost 16; bases outside the gene matches: 11. This CDR3 has 12 residues. Germline V gene sequence: CDR1 MNHEY, CDR2 SVGAGI. The CDR3 region has the DNA TGTGCCAGCAGACCAAGGACTAGCCGCTTCTTCTTC. As protein: CASRPRTSRFFF.

This clone occurred a few times. The chain carries TRBV18 and TRBJ1-1, with D perhaps TRBD1 (5 bases). Trimming left V 1 base short and J 4 bases short, with 16 bases between. The CDR3 length is 16 residues. The germline CDR1 and CDR2 sequences are KGHSH and LQKENI. CDR3 nucleotides: TGTGCCAGCTCACCACTAGAGGTTCCGGGACTCACTGAAGCTTTCTTT. Its translation: CASSPLEVPGLTEAFF.

CDR3 in amino acids: CASSIAGGPQETQYF. CDR3 bases: TGTGCCAGCAGCATAGCGGGGGGGCCGCAAGAGACCCAGTACTTC. The chain links TRBV9 to TRBJ2-5, with 11 nucleotides matching TRBD2. Germline assignment: CDR1 SGDLS and CDR2 YYNGEE. V trimming: 4 bases; J trimming: 2 bases; junction bases outside the gene matches: 4. This CDR3 comprises 15 residues.